The 18 T cell receptor beta chains reported below all come from one sample, sequenced in a study of shared clonotypes between healthy human individuals (dated by TCRdb to 2019 to 2021). Library generation was performed with the immunoSEQ multiplex PCR assay. The table was pulled from immuneACCESS by TCRdb, which kept in-frame rearrangements only. Such tables lose some clones; where checked, under half of the loss comes from unresolved V genes, and the rest has no known cause. The sample profile shows 1,500,000 or so clones; roughly 98.5% of them were found once. Of the sample, around 0.38% falls within the top ten clones. The sample consisted of naive CD4+ T cells sorted from blood. The sample's cell subset or site, from its label and the paper: CD45RA+ positively selected. These receptors were taken from a man aged 25-45 years in good health.

This clone was observed once. The chain joins TRBV5-4 to TRBJ2-7; either TRBD1 or TRBD2 may supply D (5 bases each). Germline loops: CDR1 SGHNT, CDR2 YYREEE (reference sequence). The CDR3 is 16 residues long. V lost 4 bases and J lost 0, with 17 bases in between. The chain's CDR3 is CASSPVSGGNSYEQYF. The CDR3 DNA sequence: TGTGCCAGCAGCCCCGTAAGTGGGGGTAACTCCTACGAGCAGTACTTC.

The chain links TRBV2 to TRBJ2-7, with D perhaps TRBD1 (6 bases). Trimming stripped 3 bases from V and 0 bases from J, with 15 bases between. CDR1 is SNHLY and CDR2 is FYNNEI in the germline V gene. The CDR3 runs 16 residues. CDR3 amino acids: CASSEDSALLSYEQYF. CDR3 nucleotides: TGTGCCAGCAGTGAGGACAGTGCACTACTCTCCTACGAGCAGTACTTC.

The J gene is TRBJ1-2, the V gene TRBV2; TRBD1 is a possible D gene (5 bases). Germline V CDR1 and CDR2: SNHLY, FYNNEI. The CDR3 is made up of 11 amino acids. Trimming stripped 7 bases from V and 7 bases from J, with 10 bases between. The CDR3 region has the DNA TGTGCCAGCAAACAGGAGGCTGGCTACACCTTC. Its translation: CASKQEAGYTF.

The chain is built from TRBV9 and TRBJ1-5; a weak D match, TRBD1 (5 bases). V was pared by 3 bases and J by 5 bases, with 12 bases between. CDR1 and CDR2 from the germline V gene are SGDLS and YYNGEE. There are 14 residues in the CDR3. The CDR3 DNA reads as TGTGCCAGCAGCGGCGACAGTACCTATCAGCCCCAGCATTTT. Its translation: CASSGDSTYQPQHF.

This clone showed up just once. This chain connects TRBV7-2 to TRBJ1-1; D not resolved. V lost 2 bases and J lost 5, with 6 bases in between. The CDR3 extends over 12 amino acids. Per germline, CDR1 SGHTA and CDR2 FQGNSA. CDR3 sequence reads: CASSLISTEAFF. The CDR3 nucleotides are TGTGCCAGCAGCTTAATATCTACTGAAGCTTTCTTT.

As concerns this clone: The sample has other DNA sequences that encode this CDR3 too. This chain joins TRBV19 and TRBJ1-1, with unresolved D. Germline V gives CDR1 LNHDA, CDR2 SQIVND (reference sequence). CDR3 length equals 13 residues. V lost 1 base and J 3 bases, leaving 6 bases between the germline ends. The CDR3 region is CASSIVRDTEAFF. The CDR3 DNA sequence: TGTGCCAGTAGTATAGTAAGAGACACTGAAGCTTTCTTT. Based on the CDR3 plus reference TRBV19 and TRBJ1-1, the full variable domain is DGGITQSPKYLFRKEGQNVTLSCEQNLNHDAMYWYRQDPGQGLRLIYYSQIVNDFQKGDIAEGYSVSREKKESFPLTVTSAQKNPTAFYLCASSIVRDTEAFFGQGTRLTVV.

The V gene is TRBV7-9, the J gene TRBJ2-7, with no clear D. V shed 2 bases and J shed 7 bases, with 9 bases lying between them. The CDR3 covers 12 residues. CDR1 is SEHNR, CDR2 FQNEAQ, per germline (reference sequence). The CDR3 reads CASSLPLSEQYF. The CDR3 nucleotides are TGTGCCAGCAGCTTACCCCTTTCTGAGCAGTACTTC.

Turning to this clone: Additional DNA sequences in this sample encode the identical CDR3. V gene TRBV10-1 combines with J gene TRBJ2-5, with TRBD2 identical over 7 bases. There are 13 residues in the CDR3. The J segment lost 4 bases and the V segment lost 4 bases, leaving 3 bases of the junction unmatched. CDR1 WNHNN and CDR2 SYGVQD come from the germline V gene (reference sequence). For the CDR3, the DNA is TGCGCCAGCAGTGGCATAGCGGGAGAGACCCAGTACTTC. Protein sequence: CASSGIAGETQYF.

The rearrangement uses TRBV6-1 and TRBJ2-4; maybe TRBD1 (6 bases). The germline V gene has CDR1 MNHNS and CDR2 SASEGT. V lost 1 base and J lost 1, with 29 bases in between. This CDR3 contains 22 residues. For the CDR3, the DNA is TGTGCCAGCAGTGAAGAAGGGTGGGCCAGGGGCACGAGGGAAGGGGCCAAAAACATTCAGTACTTC. Translated: CASSEEGWARGTREGAKNIQYF.

The chain couples TRBV5-1 to TRBJ1-2; TRBD1 aligns across 7 bases. V dropped 2 bases and J dropped 3; count of bases not matched to a gene: 7. This CDR3 spans 15 amino acids. Germline V CDR1 and CDR2: SGHRS, YFSETQ. CDR3 nucleotide sequence: TGCGCCAGCAGCTTAAGTACAGGGGATTACTATGGCTACACCTTC. Its protein is CASSLSTGDYYGYTF.

The chain uses TRBV29-1 and TRBJ2-1, with 8 bases fitting TRBD2. The ends lost 5 bases at V and 8 bases at J; junction bases unmatched: 14. The CDR3 runs to 15 residues. Germline V gene sequence: CDR1 SQVTM, CDR2 ANQGSEA. The CDR3 spells CSVTSGRSWVYEQFF. For the CDR3, the DNA is TGCAGCGTTACCAGCGGGAGAAGCTGGGTCTATGAGCAGTTCTTC.

CDR3 amino acids: CSVPREDQETQYF. DNA for the CDR3: TGCAGCGTTCCACGAGAGGACCAAGAGACCCAGTACTTC. The V and J genes are TRBV29-1 and TRBJ2-5; D not certain. CDR3 length equals 13 residues. Trimming left V 5 bases short and J 0 bases short, with 10 bases between. Germline V lookup: CDR1 SQVTM, CDR2 ANQGSEA.

This chain joins TRBV19 and TRBJ2-2; D is unresolved. Germline assignment: CDR1 LNHDA and CDR2 SQIVND (reference sequence). The CDR3 extends over 12 amino acids. V dropped 5 bases and J dropped 5 bases, with 6 bases sitting between them. CDR3 coding DNA: TGTGCCAGTAGTCGGGCTACCGGGGAGCTGTTTTTT. Translation: CASSRATGELFF.

This clone was picked up one time. The chain employs TRBV28 and TRBJ1-5; no clear D gene. The CDR3 is 15 amino acids. V was clipped by 2 bases and J by 1 base, with 9 bases between them. Germline CDR1 MDHEN, CDR2 SYDVKM. CDR3 sequence reads: CASSLGAQSNQPQHF. As DNA, the CDR3 is TGTGCCAGCAGTTTAGGTGCCCAGAGCAATCAGCCCCAGCATTTT.

The V and J genes are TRBV9 and TRBJ1-3; D is undetermined. V dropped 4 bases and J dropped 0 bases, with 14 bases sitting between them. The CDR3 loop spans 16 amino acids. Germline V CDR1 and CDR2: SGDLS, YYNGEE. The CDR3 bases are TGTGCCAGCAGCCTAAGGGAGGTTATCTCTGGAAACACCATATATTTT. This codes for CASSLREVISGNTIYF.

This clone was counted once. This chain links TRBV10-2 with TRBJ2-2, with 9 bases fitting TRBD2. The V gene end was trimmed by 3 bases and the J gene end by 5 bases; junction bases not matched to a gene: 16. Germline CDR1 and CDR2: WSHSY and SAAADI. The CDR3 has 19 amino acids. CDR3 coding DNA: TGCGCCAGCAGTGAACAGTCTTCCCTCATAGCGGGAGCTACCGGGGAGCTGTTTTTT. Protein: CASSEQSSLIAGATGELFF.

This clone showed up just once. V and J are TRBV7-2 and TRBJ2-7; no reliable D call. Between the trimmed V and J ends, which lost 3 bases and 6 bases, there was a span of 12 bases. Germline V gene lookup returns CDR1 SGHTA and CDR2 FQGNSA. The CDR3 loop spans 13 amino acids. The CDR3 spells CASSLTNYGEQYF. The CDR3 bases are TGTGCCAGCAGCTTGACAAACTATGGCGAGCAGTACTTC.

The chain recombines TRBV5-1 with TRBJ2-5, with 8 nucleotides matching TRBD1. The V gene's germline CDR1 is SGHRS and CDR2 YFSETQ. CDR3 length equals 14 residues. V gave up 2 bases and J gave up 5 bases; unmatched junction bases: 5. The CDR3 region has the DNA TGCGCCAGCAGCTTCGACAGGGGATTGGAGACCCAGTACTTC. This codes for CASSFDRGLETQYF.